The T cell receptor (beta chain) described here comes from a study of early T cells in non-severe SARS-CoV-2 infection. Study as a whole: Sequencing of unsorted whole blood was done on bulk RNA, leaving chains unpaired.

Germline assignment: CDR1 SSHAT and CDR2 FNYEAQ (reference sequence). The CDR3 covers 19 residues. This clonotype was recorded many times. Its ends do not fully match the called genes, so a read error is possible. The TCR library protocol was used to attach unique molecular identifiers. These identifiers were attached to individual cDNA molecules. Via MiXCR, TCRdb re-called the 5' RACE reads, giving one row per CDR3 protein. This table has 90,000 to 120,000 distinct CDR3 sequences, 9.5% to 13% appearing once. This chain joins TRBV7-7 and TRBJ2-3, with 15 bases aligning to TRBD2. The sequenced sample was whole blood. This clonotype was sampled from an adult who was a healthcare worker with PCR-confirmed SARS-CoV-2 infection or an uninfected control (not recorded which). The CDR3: CASSPGLAGGHGRTDTQYF. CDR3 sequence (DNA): TGTGCTAGCAGTCCAGGACTAGCGGGAGGGCATGGGCGGACAGATACGCAGTATTTT. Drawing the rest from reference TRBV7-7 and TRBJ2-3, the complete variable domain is GAGVSQSPRYKVTKRGQDVTLRCDPISSHATLYWYQQALGQGPEFLTYFNYEAQPDKSGLPSDRFSAERPEGSISTLTIQRTEQRDSAMYRCASSPGLAGGHGRTDTQYFGPGTRLTVL.